The sequence of this T cell receptor beta chain was determined in a study of human T cells and chemical hapten exposure. On the study more broadly: Diphenylcyclopropenone doses were given weekly to the scalps of patients across the roughly 22-week study.

TCRdb reprocessed the RACE reads with MiXCR, giving one entry per CDR3 protein. Of roughly 380,000 distinct CDR3 sequences listed, under 6.5% are singletons. Trimming removed 5 bases at V and 4 bases at J, with 9 bases between. CDR1 is SGHNT, CDR2 YYREEE, per germline (reference sequence). The CDR3 totals 13 residues. The time point is: patch test 2, 6 weeks after DPC sensitization. Treatment described: therapeutic diphenylcyclopropenone sensitization with weekly scalp DPC. This clonotype showed up many times. This receptor was obtained from a woman younger than 30 with alopecia areata. Some clones in this sample may be carry-over from other donors' samples. The specimen was whole blood, collected in connection with sensitization to the hapten diphenylcyclopropenone (DPC). The chain combines TRBV5-4 with TRBJ2-2; D could derive from TRBD1 or TRBD2 (5 bases each). The CDR3 is CASRPGSTGELFF. CDR3 sequence (DNA): TGTGCCAGCAGACCAGGGAGCACCGGGGAGCTGTTTTTT.